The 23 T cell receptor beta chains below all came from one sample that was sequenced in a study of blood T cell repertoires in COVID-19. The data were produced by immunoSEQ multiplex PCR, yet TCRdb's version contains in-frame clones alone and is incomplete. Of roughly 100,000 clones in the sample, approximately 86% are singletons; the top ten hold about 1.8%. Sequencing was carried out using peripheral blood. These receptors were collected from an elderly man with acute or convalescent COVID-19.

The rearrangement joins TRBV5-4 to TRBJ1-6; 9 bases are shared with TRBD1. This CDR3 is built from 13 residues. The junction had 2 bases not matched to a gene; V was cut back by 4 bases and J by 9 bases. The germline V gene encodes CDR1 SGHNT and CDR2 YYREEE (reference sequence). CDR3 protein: CASSEGQGSPLHF. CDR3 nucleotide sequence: TGTGCCAGCAGCGAGGGACAGGGTTCACCCCTCCACTTT. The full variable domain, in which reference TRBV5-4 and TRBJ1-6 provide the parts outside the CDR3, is ETGVTQSPTHLIKTRGQQVTLRCSSQSGHNTVSWYQQALGQGPQFIFQYYREEENGRGNFPPRFSGLQFPNYSSELNVNALELDDSALYLCASSEGQGSPLHFGNGTRLTVT.

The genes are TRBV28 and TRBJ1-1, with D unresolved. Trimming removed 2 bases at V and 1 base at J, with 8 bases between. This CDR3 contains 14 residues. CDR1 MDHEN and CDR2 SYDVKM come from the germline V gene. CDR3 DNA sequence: TGTGCCAGCAGTTTAAACAGCAAGAACACTGAAGCTTTCTTT. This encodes CASSLNSKNTEAFF.

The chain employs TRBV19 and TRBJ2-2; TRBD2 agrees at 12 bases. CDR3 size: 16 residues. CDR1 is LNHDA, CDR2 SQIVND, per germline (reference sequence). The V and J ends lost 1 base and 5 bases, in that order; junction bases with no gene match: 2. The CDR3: CASSIVGLAGTGELFF. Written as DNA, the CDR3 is TGTGCCAGTAGTATAGTTGGACTAGCGGGAACCGGGGAGCTGTTTTTT.

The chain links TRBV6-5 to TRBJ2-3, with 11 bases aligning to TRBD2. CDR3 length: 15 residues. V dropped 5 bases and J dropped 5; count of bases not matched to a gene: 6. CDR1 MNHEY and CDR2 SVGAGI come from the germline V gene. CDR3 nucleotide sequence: TGTGCCAGCAGTCCTGGGACTAGCGGACAAGATACGCAGTATTTT. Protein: CASSPGTSGQDTQYF.

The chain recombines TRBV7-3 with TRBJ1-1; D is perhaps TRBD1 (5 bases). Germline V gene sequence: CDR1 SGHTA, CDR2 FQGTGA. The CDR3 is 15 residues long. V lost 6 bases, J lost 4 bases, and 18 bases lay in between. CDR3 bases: TGTGCCAGCAGTAGTCTCGGAGGGGTGGGCACTGAAGCTTTCTTT. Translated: CASSSLGGVGTEAFF.

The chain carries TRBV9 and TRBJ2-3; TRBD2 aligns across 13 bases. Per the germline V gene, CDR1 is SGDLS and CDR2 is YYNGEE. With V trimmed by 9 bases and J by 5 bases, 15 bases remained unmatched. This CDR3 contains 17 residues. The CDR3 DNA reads TGTGCCAAATCTCCGGCCGGGACTAGCGGGACGGGAGATACGCAGTATTTT. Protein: CAKSPAGTSGTGDTQYF.

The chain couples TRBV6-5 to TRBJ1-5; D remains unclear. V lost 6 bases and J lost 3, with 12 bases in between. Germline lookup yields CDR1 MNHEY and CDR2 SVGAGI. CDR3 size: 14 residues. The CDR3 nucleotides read TGTGCCAGCAGCCAAGAGTGGGCCAATCAGCCCCAGCATTTT. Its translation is CASSQEWANQPQHF.

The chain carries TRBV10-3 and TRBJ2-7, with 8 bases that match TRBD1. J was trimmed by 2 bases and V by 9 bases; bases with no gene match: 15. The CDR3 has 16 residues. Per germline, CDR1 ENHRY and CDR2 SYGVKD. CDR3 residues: CAILTSGTGRTYEQYF. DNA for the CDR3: TGTGCCATACTCACCAGTGGGACAGGCCGTACCTACGAGCAGTACTTC.

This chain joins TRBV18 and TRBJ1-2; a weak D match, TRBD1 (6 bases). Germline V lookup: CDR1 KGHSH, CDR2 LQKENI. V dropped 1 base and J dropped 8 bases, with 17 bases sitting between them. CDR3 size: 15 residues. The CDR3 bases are TGTGCCAGCTCACCACGGGGGGGCGAGACTTCAGGCTACACCTTC. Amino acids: CASSPRGGETSGYTF.

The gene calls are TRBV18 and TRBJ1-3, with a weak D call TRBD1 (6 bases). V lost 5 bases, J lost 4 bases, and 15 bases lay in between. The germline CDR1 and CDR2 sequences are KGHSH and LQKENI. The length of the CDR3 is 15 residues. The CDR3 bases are TGTGCCAGCTCAACAAAACAGGGATCGGGAAACACCATATATTTT. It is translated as CASSTKQGSGNTIYF.

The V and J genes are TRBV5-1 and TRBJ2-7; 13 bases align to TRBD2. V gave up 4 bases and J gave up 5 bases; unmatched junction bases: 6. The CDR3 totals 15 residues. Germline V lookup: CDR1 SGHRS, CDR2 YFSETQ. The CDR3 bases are TGCGCCAGCAGCACCGGGACTAGCGGGATCCACGAGCAGTACTTC. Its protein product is CASSTGTSGIHEQYF. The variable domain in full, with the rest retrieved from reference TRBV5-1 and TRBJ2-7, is KAGVTQTPRYLIKTRGQQVTLSCSPISGHRSVSWYQQTPGQGLQFLFEYFSETQRNKGNFPGRFSGRQFSNSRSEMNVSTLELGDSALYLCASSTGTSGIHEQYFGPGTRLTVT.

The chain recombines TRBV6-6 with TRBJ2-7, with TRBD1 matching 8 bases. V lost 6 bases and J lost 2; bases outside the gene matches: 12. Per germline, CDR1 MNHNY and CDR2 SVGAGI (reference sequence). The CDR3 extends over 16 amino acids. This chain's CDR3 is CASSRGTGGPTYEQYF. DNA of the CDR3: TGTGCCAGCAGCCGCGGGACAGGTGGGCCTACCTACGAGCAGTACTTC.

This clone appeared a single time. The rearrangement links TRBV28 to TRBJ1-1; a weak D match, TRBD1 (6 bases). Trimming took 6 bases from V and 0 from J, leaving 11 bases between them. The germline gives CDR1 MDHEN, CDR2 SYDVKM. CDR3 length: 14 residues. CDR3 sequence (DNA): TGTGCCAGCAGCCCAGGACAGATGAACACTGAAGCTTTCTTT. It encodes CASSPGQMNTEAFF.

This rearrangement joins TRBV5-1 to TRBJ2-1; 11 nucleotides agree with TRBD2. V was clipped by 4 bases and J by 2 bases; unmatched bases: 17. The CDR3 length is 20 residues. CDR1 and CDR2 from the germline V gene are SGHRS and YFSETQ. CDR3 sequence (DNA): TGCGCCAGCAGCCCCACTAGACTAGCGGGGCAAGGGACACCCTACAATGAGCAGTTCTTC. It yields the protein CASSPTRLAGQGTPYNEQFF.

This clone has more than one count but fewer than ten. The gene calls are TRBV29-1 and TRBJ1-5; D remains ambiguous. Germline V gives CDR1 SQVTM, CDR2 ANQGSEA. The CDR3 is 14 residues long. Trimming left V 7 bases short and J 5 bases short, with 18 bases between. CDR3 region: CSAAETPYDQPQHF. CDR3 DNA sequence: TGCAGCGCCGCCGAGACACCTTACGATCAGCCCCAGCATTTT.

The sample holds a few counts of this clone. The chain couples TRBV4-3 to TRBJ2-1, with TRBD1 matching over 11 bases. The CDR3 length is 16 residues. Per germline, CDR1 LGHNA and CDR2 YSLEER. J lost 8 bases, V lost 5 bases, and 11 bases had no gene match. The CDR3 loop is CASSARTGGDSDEQFF. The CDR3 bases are TGCGCCAGCAGCGCCAGGACAGGGGGCGATTCAGATGAGCAGTTCTTC.

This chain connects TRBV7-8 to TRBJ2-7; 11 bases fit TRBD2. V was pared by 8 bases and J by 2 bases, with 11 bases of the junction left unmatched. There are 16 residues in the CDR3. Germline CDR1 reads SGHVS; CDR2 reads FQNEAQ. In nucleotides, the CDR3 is TGTGCCAGCGCGCGACCCGGGACTAGCGGTGCCTACGAGCAGTACTTC. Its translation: CASARPGTSGAYEQYF. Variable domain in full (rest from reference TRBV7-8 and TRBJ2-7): GAGVSQSPRYKVAKRGQDVALRCDPISGHVSLFWYQQALGQGPEFLTYFQNEAQLDKSGLPSDRFFAERPEGSVSTLKIQRTQQEDSAVYLCASARPGTSGAYEQYFGPGTRLTVT.

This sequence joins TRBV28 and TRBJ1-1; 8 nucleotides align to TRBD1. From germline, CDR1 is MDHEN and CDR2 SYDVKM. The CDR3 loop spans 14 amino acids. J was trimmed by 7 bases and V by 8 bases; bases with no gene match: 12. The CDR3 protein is CASAKLQGAGEAFF. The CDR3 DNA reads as TGTGCCAGCGCAAAACTTCAGGGGGCCGGTGAAGCTTTCTTT.

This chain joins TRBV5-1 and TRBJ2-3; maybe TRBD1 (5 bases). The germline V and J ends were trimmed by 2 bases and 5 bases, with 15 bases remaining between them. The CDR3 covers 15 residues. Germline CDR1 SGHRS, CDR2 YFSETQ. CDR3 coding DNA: TGCGCCAGCAGCTTAGAAGGGGCCACACAAGATACGCAGTATTTT. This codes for CASSLEGATQDTQYF.

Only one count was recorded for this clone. CDR3 bases: TGTGCCAGTAGTAGCCCTAGCGGGGTCGCAGGGGAGCTGTTTTTT. Translation gives CASSSPSGVAGELFF. The genes are TRBV19 and TRBJ2-2; 9 nucleotides line up with TRBD2. The CDR3 totals 15 residues. Trimming took 4 bases from V and 8 from J; bases not matched to a gene: 8. CDR1 is LNHDA, CDR2 SQIVND, per germline (reference sequence).

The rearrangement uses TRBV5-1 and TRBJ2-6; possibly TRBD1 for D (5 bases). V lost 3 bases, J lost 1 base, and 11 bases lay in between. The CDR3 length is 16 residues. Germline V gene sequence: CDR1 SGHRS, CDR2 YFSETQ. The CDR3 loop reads CASSSLDTSGANVLTF. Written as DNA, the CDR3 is TGCGCCAGCAGCTCCTTGGACACTTCTGGGGCCAACGTCCTGACTTTC.

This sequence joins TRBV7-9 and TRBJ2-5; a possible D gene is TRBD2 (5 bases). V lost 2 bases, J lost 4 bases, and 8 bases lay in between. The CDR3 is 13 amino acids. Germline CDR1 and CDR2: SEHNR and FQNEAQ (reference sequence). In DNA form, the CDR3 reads TGTGCCAGCAGCTTACTCGGGGTAGAGACCCAGTACTTC. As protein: CASSLLGVETQYF. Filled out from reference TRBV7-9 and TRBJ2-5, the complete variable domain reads DTGVSQNPRHKITKRGQNVTFRCDPISEHNRLYWYRQTLGQGPEFLTYFQNEAQLEKSRLLSDRFSAERPKGSFSTLEIQRTEQGDSAMYLCASSLLGVETQYFGPGTRLLVL.

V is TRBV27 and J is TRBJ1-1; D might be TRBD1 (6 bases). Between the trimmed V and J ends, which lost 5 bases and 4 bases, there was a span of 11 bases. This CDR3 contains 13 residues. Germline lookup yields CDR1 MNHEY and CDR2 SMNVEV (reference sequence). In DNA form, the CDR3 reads TGTGCCAGCAGTGCCAGGGGCAGCACTGAAGCTTTCTTT. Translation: CASSARGSTEAFF.